This TCR beta chain was sequenced in a study of cytomegalovirus exposure and HLA in healthy donors. With 60 Vbeta and 13 Jbeta primers, the PCR was carried out. This table comes from immunoSEQ multiplex PCR, and its TCRdb copy is limited to in-frame clones, with some not included. The table records about 200,000 clones, about three quarters of them present only once. Losses at the gene ends were 2 bases for V and 8 bases for J; bases not matched to a gene: 9. CDR3 size: 14 residues. Germline V CDR1 and CDR2: SGHRS, YFSETQ. Input material: PBMCs. The chain recombines TRBV5-1 with TRBJ1-2; 7 bases map to TRBD1. This TCR was recovered from a man between 18 and 29 years old in good health and CMV-seronegative. CDR3 region: CASSFTQGEGGYTF. In DNA form, the CDR3 reads TGCGCCAGCAGCTTCACCCAGGGGGAAGGCGGCTACACCTTC.